What follows describes a single T cell receptor (beta chain). What it binds is not known. Trimming took off 5 bases at V and 4 bases at J, with 8 bases between the two ends. CDR3 size: 12 residues. In germline, CDR1 is SNHLY, CDR2 FYNNEI. These data come from a study of vaccination and CD4 T cells after COVID-19. The Oncomine TCR Beta short-read assay generated sequence data from the DNA of cultured CD4+ T cells. A single record per CDR3 protein comes from TCRdb applying MiXCR to the PCR reads. This table has about 6,000 distinct CDR3 sequences, roughly 71% appearing once. Overall study results and limits: Convalescent patients' median share of reactive clones seen only post-vaccination was around 86%.

The treatment denotes: approximately nine-day PBMC culture with coronavirus spike peptide pools or control peptides (ViraFEST assay). Antigen-specific T cells were expanded with peptide pools by ViraFEST, and TCRs were then sequenced. This clonotype originated in a human donor who had recovered from COVID-19. Sequenced: CD4+ T cells from blood, cultured in vitro. The chain uses TRBV2 and TRBJ1-2; the D gene is possibly TRBD1 (6 bases). The CDR3 here is CASSRGAYGYTF. CDR3 DNA sequence: TGTGCCAGCAGTCGGGGGGCCTATGGCTACACCTTC. The whole variable domain, remainder taken from reference TRBV2 and TRBJ1-2, is EPEVTQTPSHQVTQMGQEVILRCVPISNHLYFYWYRQILGQKVEFLVSFYNNEISEKSEIFDDQFSVERPDGSNFTLKIRSTKLEDSAMYFCASSRGAYGYTFGSGTRLTVV.